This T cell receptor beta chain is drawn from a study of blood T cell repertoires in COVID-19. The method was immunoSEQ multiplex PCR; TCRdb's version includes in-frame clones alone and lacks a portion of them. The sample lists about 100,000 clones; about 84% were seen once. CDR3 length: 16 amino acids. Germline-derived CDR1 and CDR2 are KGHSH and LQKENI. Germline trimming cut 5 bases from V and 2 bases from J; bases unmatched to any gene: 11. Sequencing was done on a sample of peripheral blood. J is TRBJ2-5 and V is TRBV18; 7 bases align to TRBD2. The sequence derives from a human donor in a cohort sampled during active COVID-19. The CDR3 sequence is CASSSIGGGKQETQYF. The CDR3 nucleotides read TGTGCCAGCTCATCTATCGGGGGAGGGAAACAAGAGACCCAGTACTTC. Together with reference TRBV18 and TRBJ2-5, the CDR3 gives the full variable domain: NAGVMQNPRHLVRRRGQEARLRCSPMKGHSHVYWYRQLPEEGLKFMVYLQKENIIDESGMPKERFSAEFPKEGPSILRIQQVVRGDSAAYFCASSSIGGGKQETQYFGPGTRLLVL.